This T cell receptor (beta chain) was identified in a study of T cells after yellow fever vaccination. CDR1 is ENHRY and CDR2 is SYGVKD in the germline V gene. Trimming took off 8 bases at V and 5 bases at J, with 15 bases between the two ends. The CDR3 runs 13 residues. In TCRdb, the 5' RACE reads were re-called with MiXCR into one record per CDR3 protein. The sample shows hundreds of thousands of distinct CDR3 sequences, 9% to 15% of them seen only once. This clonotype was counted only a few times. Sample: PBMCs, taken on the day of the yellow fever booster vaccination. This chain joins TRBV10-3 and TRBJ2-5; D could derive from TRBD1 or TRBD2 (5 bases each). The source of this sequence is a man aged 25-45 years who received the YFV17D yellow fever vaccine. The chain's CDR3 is CAIGTGERETQYF. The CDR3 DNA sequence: TGTGCCATCGGGACCGGGGAACGGGAGACCCAGTACTTC.